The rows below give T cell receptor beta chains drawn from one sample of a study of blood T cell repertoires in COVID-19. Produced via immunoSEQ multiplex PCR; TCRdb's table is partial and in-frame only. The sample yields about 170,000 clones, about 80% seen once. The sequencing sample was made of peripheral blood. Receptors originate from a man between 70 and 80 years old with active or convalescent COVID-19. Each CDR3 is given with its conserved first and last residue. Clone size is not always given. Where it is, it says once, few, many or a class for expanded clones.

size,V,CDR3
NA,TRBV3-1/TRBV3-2,CASSQGTGGLDEQYF
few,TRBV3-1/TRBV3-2,CASSPSGGLDTQYF
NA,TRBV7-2,CASSLTYGGTEAFF
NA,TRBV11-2,CASSLRRGGPSTDTQYF
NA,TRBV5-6,CASSWGTGQGGTYNEQFF
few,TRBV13,CASSPGGWGAGNTIYF
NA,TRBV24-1,CATNDQGVEQFF
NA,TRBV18,CASSSAGSSEQYF
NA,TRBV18,CASSPPARGRGYTF
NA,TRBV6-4,CASSQLSSYNSPLHF
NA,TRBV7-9,CASATPRGTETQYF
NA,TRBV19,CASRARLAGVEDNEQFF
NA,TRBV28,CASRSDRPGAEAFF
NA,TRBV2,CASSPREIYGYTF
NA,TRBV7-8,CASSLQGLNTGELFF
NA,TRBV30,CAYQGGTEAFF
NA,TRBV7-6,CASSPWTSGRDTGELFF
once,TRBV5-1,CASSSSGRAVGYTF
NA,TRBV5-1,CASSPGQGAAGANVLTF
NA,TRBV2,CASSSTVPNEKLFF
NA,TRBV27,CASSTGTGKSQSDTQYF
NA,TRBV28,CASSLRVEAEAFF
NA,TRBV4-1,CASSQGQGPSYEQYF
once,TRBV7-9,CASSSGQEYYGYTF
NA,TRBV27,CASTGGNTGELFF
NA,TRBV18,CASSRRTGFNEQFF
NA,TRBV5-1,CASSLAPLADGETQYF
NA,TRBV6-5,CASSYDSNYGYTF